Below, 21 T cell receptor beta chains from the same sample are listed, as sequenced in a study of neurological immune-mediated disorders. TCRdb passed the 5' RACE reads through MiXCR, listing each CDR3 protein once. The table shows 55,000 to 70,000 distinct CDR3 sequences, with roughly 4.8% occurring only once. Sample: PBMCs. The receptors were gathered from a woman aged 45-65 years with multiple sclerosis.

This clonotype was seen a handful of times. The V gene is TRBV20-1, the J gene TRBJ1-2; D may be TRBD1 (5 bases). This CDR3 region has 13 residues. CDR1 is DFQATT and CDR2 is SNEGSKA in the germline V gene (reference sequence). The ends were cut back, 0 bases at V and 7 bases at J, with 12 bases in the middle. The CDR3 DNA sequence: TGCAGTGCTAGAGACGGGACCCGCGGTGGCTACACCTTC. Amino acid sequence: CSARDGTRGGYTF.

This clonotype was seen ten or more times. The chain joins TRBV27 to TRBJ1-1; D not certain. Germline values: CDR1 MNHEY, CDR2 SMNVEV (reference sequence). Trimming removed 3 bases at V and 0 bases at J, with 11 bases between. This CDR3 comprises 15 residues. The CDR3 is CASSLNRLMNTEAFF. CDR3 nucleotide sequence: TGTGCCAGCAGTTTGAACAGACTCATGAACACTGAAGCTTTCTTT.

In its sample, this clonotype was seen a few times. One end of the junction is discordant with germline, which a read error may explain. V is TRBV20-1 and J is TRBJ1-5, with TRBD1 as a possible D gene (6 bases). The germline V gene encodes CDR1 DFQATT and CDR2 SNEGSKA (reference sequence). The CDR3 loop spans 9 amino acids. CDR3 residues: CSGGQPQNF. The CDR3 DNA is TGCAGTGGGGGGCAGCCCCAGAATTTT.

The table lists this clonotype with many counts. The chain links TRBV12-3 or TRBV12-4 to TRBJ2-5; D is unclear. This CDR3 spans 16 amino acids. Trimming cost V 5 bases and J 4 bases, with 20 bases left between them. CDR3 region: CASSPMSGRLGETQYF. Here the CDR3 DNA reads TGTGCCAGCAGTCCCATGTCCGGTAGGCTTGGAGAGACCCAGTACTTC.

Many counts were recorded for this clonotype. The chain couples TRBV3-1 to TRBJ1-6, with 7 bases that match TRBD1. With V trimmed by 1 base and J by 7 bases, 10 bases remained unmatched. The length of the CDR3 is 17 residues. Germline CDR1 reads LGHDT; CDR2 reads YNNKEL (reference sequence). CDR3 DNA: TGTGCCAGCAGCCAAGCCGAGACAGGGTCCCTCAATTCACCCCTCCACTTT. This sequence encodes CASSQAETGSLNSPLHF.

This clonotype has at least ten counts. The rearrangement links TRBV2 to TRBJ2-7; D gene uncertain. This CDR3 region has 13 residues. Between the trimmed V and J ends, which lost 5 bases and 5 bases, there was a span of 13 bases. CDR1 is SNHLY and CDR2 is FYNNEI in the germline V gene. Written as DNA, the CDR3 is TGTGCCAGCAGTTCACAGAGGAGCAACGAGCAGTACGTC. This encodes CASSSQRSNEQYV.

This chain uses TRBV11-2 with TRBJ2-3, with 8 bases that match TRBD1. This CDR3 region has 16 residues. V shed 1 base and J 6 bases; nucleotides not matched to a gene: 9. CDR1 is SGHAT and CDR2 is FQNNGV in the germline V gene. The CDR3 bases are TGTGCCAGCAGCTTAGTCGAGACAGGGGACTCCGATACGCAGTATTTT. Protein product: CASSLVETGDSDTQYF.

This clonotype was seen at least ten times. This rearrangement joins TRBV10-3 to TRBJ2-1; D possibly corresponds to TRBD2 (6 bases). V lost 0 bases, J lost 15 bases, and 9 bases lay in between. Germline V CDR1 and CDR2: ENHRY, SYGVKD. The CDR3 contains 11 residues. The CDR3 loop is CAISESGLLFF. The CDR3 bases are TGTGCCATCAGTGAGTCGGGACTTTTGTTCTTC.

This clonotype was counted many times. This chain uses TRBV20-1 with TRBJ1-1, with D possibly TRBD1 on 6 matching bases. CDR3 length: 14 residues. Germline V gene lookup returns CDR1 DFQATT and CDR2 SNEGSKA (reference sequence). V lost 1 base, J lost 4 bases, and 13 bases lay in between. CDR3 loop: CSARAPRGATEAFF. DNA of the CDR3: TGCAGTGCTAGAGCCCCGCGGGGGGCCACTGAAGCTTTCTTT.

The sample holds many counts of this clonotype. The rearrangement links TRBV20-1 to TRBJ2-5, with a tentative D call TRBD1 (7 bases). The CDR3 spans 14 residues. Germline CDR1 reads DFQATT; CDR2 reads SNEGSKA (reference sequence). V lost 1 base and J lost 4, with 13 bases in between. The CDR3 is CSARARGALETQYF. DNA for the CDR3: TGCAGTGCTAGAGCCAGGGGGGCATTAGAGACCCAGTACTTC.

This clonotype was observed at least ten times. The chain couples TRBV28 to TRBJ2-1; perhaps TRBD1 as D (5 bases). Germline CDR1 MDHEN, CDR2 SYDVKM. V was clipped by 3 bases and J by 6 bases, with 9 bases between them. CDR3 length equals 13 residues. This chain's CDR3 is CASSLGRVNEQFF. The CDR3 DNA reads TGTGCCAGCAGTTTGGGCAGGGTCAATGAGCAGTTCTTC.

This clonotype was picked up one time. The V and J genes are TRBV7-8 and TRBJ2-7, with TRBD1 identical over 9 bases. Germline values: CDR1 SGHVS, CDR2 FQNEAQ. J was trimmed by 5 bases and V by 8 bases; bases with no gene match: 10. The CDR3 loop spans 14 amino acids. CDR3 sequence (DNA): TGTGCCAGCCGAGACAGGGGGACACCGGACGAGCAGTACTTC. As protein: CASRDRGTPDEQYF.

This clonotype was recorded at least ten times. The chain carries TRBV4-3 and TRBJ1-2, with D perhaps TRBD1 (5 bases). This CDR3 is built from 15 residues. V lost 0 bases, J lost 4 bases, and 12 bases lay in between. In germline, CDR1 is LGHNA, CDR2 YSLEER. The CDR3 here is CASSQDSGGAYGYTF. CDR3 DNA sequence: TGCGCCAGCAGCCAAGACTCGGGAGGGGCCTATGGCTACACCTTC.

This clonotype was observed at least ten times. The rearrangement links TRBV20-1 to TRBJ2-3, with a weak D call TRBD2 (6 bases). This CDR3 contains 15 residues. Germline V lookup: CDR1 DFQATT, CDR2 SNEGSKA (reference sequence). Trimming took 2 bases from V and 4 from J, leaving 16 bases between them. CDR3 DNA: TGCAGTGCTAGACCTGCGACTAGTCTTGCAGATACGCAGTATTTT. Amino acid sequence: CSARPATSLADTQYF.

This clonotype was observed many times. The CDR3 DNA sequence: TGCAGTGCCCCCCGACAGGGGGTGAACACTGAAGCTTTCTTT. The encoded protein is CSAPRQGVNTEAFF. The genes are TRBV20-1 and TRBJ1-1, with TRBD1 identical over 9 bases. The CDR3 runs to 14 residues. The V segment lost 6 bases and the J segment 0 bases; nucleotides outside the gene matches: 5. Per the germline V gene, CDR1 is DFQATT and CDR2 is SNEGSKA (reference sequence).

V and J are TRBV18 and TRBJ2-2; D not resolved. Trimming cost V 1 base and J 1 base, with 7 bases left between them. CDR1 is KGHSH and CDR2 is LQKENI in the germline V gene. The CDR3 runs 15 residues. The chain's CDR3 is CASSPRNENTGELFF. The DNA of the CDR3 is TGTGCCAGCTCACCACGTAATGAGAACACCGGGGAGCTGTTTTTT.

This clonotype showed up many times. The junction and the germline gene differ at one end; a read error may be behind it. The V and J genes are TRBV20-1 and TRBJ1-6, with D perhaps matching TRBD1 (6 bases). Germline CDR1 and CDR2: DFQATT and SNEGSKA (reference sequence). This CDR3 has 13 residues. DNA of the CDR3: TGCAGTACCACCGGGGGCGCTAATTCACCCCTCAACTTT. Encoded protein: CSTTGGANSPLNF.

This clonotype occurred many times. V gene TRBV7-3 combines with J gene TRBJ2-3; the D is unclear. The germline gives CDR1 SGHTA, CDR2 FQGTGA. This CDR3 contains 15 residues. Trimming cost V 1 base and J 0 bases, with 8 bases left between them. The CDR3 region is CASSLMASSTDTQYF. The CDR3, as DNA: TGTGCCAGCAGCTTAATGGCGTCTAGCACAGATACGCAGTATTTT.

This clonotype was recorded at least ten times. The V gene is TRBV20-1, the J gene TRBJ2-3, with no clear D. The V and J ends lost 6 bases and 0 bases respectively, with 16 bases between them. Looked up from germline, CDR1 is DFQATT and CDR2 is SNEGSKA (reference sequence). This CDR3 is 15 amino acids long. The CDR3 protein is CSARRSGASTDTQYF. In DNA form, the CDR3 reads TGCAGTGCGAGGAGATCAGGTGCTAGCACAGATACGCAGTATTTT.

This clonotype was seen at least ten times. J is TRBJ1-6 and V is TRBV4-2, with TRBD1 identical over 9 bases. CDR1 and CDR2 (germline): LGHNA, YNFKEQ. Trimming cost V 0 bases and J 9 bases; bases outside gene matches: 3. This CDR3 comprises 15 residues. CDR3 in amino acids: CASSQEGTGLSPLHF. DNA for the CDR3: TGTGCCAGCAGCCAAGAAGGGACAGGGCTTTCACCCCTCCACTTT.

Many counts were recorded for this clonotype. The chain carries TRBV4-3 and TRBJ1-4; 7 positions match TRBD1. Per the germline V gene, CDR1 is LGHNA and CDR2 is YSLEER. V trimming: 4 bases; J trimming: 4 bases; junction bases outside the gene matches: 9. CDR3 length equals 16 residues. In nucleotides, the CDR3 is TGCGCCAGCAGCCCCCAAGGTGGGACAGTTAATGAAAAACTGTTTTTT. This translates into CASSPQGGTVNEKLFF.